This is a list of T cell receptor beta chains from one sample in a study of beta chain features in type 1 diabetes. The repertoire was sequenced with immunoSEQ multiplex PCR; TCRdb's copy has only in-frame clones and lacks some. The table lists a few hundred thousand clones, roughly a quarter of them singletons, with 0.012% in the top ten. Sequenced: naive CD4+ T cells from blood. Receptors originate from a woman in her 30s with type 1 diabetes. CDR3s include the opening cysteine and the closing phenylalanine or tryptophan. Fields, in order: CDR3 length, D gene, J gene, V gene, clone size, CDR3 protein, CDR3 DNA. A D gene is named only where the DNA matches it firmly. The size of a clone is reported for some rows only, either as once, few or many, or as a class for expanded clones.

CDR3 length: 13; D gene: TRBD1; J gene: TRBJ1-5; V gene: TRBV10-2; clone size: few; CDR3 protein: CASSGQVNQPQHF; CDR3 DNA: TGCGCCAGCAGCGGACAGGTCAATCAGCCCCAGCATTTT
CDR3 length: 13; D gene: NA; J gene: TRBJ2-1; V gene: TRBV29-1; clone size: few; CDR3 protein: CSVAVAGAVEQFF; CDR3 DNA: TGCAGCGTAGCGGTGGCGGGGGCAGTTGAGCAGTTCTTC
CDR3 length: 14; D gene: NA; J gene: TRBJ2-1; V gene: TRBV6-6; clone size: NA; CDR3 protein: CASIPRTGTGEQFF; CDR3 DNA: TGTGCCAGCATCCCACGAACGGGAACGGGGGAGCAGTTCTTC
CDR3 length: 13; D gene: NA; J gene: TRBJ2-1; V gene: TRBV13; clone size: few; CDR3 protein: CASSSGGLNEQFF; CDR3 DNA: TGTGCCAGCAGCTCTGGGGGCTTAAATGAGCAGTTCTTC
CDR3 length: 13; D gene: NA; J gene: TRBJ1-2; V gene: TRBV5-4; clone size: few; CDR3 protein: CASGSHSYYGYTF; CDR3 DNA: TGTGCCAGCGGATCCCACAGCTACTATGGCTACACCTTC
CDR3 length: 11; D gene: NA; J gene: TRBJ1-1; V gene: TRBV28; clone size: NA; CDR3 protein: CASSFRTEAFF; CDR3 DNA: TGTGCCAGCAGTTTCCGGACTGAAGCTTTCTTT
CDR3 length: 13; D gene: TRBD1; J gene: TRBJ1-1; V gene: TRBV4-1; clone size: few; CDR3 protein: CASSSGRGTEAFF; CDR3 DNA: TGCGCCAGCAGCTCAGGCAGGGGGACTGAAGCTTTCTTT
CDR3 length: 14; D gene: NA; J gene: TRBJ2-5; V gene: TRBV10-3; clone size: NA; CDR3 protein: CAISDGLGQETQYF; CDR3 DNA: TGTGCCATCAGTGATGGACTGGGACAAGAGACCCAGTACTTC
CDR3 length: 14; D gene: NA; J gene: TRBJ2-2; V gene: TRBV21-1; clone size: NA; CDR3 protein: CASSKATGTGELFF; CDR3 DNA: TGTGCCAGCAGCAAAGCGACGGGGACCGGGGAGCTGTTTTTT
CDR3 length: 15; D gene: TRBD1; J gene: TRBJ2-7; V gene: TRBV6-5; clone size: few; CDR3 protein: CASRTRGRTLYEQYF; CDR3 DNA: TGTGCCAGCAGGACAAGGGGGCGAACCTTGTACGAGCAGTACTTC
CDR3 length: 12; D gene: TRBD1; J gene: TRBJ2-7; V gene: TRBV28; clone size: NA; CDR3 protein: CATGTGSYEQYF; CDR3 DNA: TGTGCCACCGGGACAGGGTCCTACGAGCAGTACTTC
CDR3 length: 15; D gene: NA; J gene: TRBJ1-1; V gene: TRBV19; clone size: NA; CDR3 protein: CASSPPGGMNTEAFF; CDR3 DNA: TGTGCCAGTAGTCCTCCCGGGGGAATGAACACTGAAGCTTTCTTT
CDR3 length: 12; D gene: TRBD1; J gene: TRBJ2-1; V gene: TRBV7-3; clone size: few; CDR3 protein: CASSPADRPLFF; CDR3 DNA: TGTGCCAGCAGCCCGGCGGACAGGCCCCTGTTCTTC
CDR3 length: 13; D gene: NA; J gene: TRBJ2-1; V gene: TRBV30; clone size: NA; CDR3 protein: CAWSVDSYNEQFF; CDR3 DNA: TGTGCCTGGAGTGTCGACAGCTACAATGAGCAGTTCTTC
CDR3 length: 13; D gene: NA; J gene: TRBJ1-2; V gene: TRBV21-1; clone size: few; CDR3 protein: CASSIGGQGARTF; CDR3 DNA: TGTGCCAGCAGCATTGGAGGACAGGGGGCACGGACCTTC
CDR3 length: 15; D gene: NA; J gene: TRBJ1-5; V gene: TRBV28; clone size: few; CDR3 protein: CASSLWIGGNQPQHF; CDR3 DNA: TGTGCCAGCAGTTTATGGATAGGGGGCAATCAGCCCCAGCATTTT
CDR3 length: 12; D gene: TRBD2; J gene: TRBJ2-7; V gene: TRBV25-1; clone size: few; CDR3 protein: CASSGTSGEQYF; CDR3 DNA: TGTGCCAGCAGCGGGACTAGCGGCGAGCAGTACTTC
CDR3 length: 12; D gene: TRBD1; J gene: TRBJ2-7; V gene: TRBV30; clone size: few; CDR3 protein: CAWTGGPYEQYF; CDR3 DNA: TGTGCCTGGACAGGGGGCCCCTACGAGCAGTACTTC
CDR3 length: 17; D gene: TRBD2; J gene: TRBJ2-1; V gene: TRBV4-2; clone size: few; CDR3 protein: CASSQRTSGSSYNEQFF; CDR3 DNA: TGTGCCAGCAGCCAAAGGACTAGCGGGAGCTCCTACAATGAGCAGTTCTTC
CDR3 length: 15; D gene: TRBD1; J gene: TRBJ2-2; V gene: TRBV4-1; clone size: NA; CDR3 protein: CASSQGQGGTGELFF; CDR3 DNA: TGCGCCAGCAGCCAGGGACAGGGGGGCACCGGGGAGCTGTTTTTT
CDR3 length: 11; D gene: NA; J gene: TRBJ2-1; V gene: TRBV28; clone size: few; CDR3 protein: CASPRGNEQFF; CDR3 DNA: TGTGCCAGCCCCCGGGGGAATGAGCAGTTCTTC
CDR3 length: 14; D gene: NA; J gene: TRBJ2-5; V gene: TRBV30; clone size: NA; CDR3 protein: CAWSVTTGWETQYF; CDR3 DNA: TGTGCCTGGAGTGTGACGACAGGCTGGGAGACCCAGTACTTC
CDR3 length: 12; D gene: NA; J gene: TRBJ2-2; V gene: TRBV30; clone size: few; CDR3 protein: CARKRPSGELFF; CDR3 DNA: TGTGCCCGCAAGCGCCCTTCCGGGGAGCTGTTTTTT
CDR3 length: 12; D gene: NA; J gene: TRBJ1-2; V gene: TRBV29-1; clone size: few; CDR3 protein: CSVDLVSYGYTF; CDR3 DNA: TGCAGCGTTGACTTGGTCAGCTATGGCTACACCTTC
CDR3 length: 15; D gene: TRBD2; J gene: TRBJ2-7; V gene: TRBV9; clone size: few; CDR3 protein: CASSVGMAGGYEQYF; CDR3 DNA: TGTGCCAGCAGCGTAGGAATGGCGGGAGGCTACGAGCAGTACTTC
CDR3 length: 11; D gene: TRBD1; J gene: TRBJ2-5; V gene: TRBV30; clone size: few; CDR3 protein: CAWDRGETQYF; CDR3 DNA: TGTGCCTGGGACAGGGGAGAGACCCAGTACTTC
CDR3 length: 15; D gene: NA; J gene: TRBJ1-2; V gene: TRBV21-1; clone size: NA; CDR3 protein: CASSKALDRALGYTF; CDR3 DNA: TGTGCCAGCAGCAAAGCCCTTGACAGGGCACTTGGCTACACCTTC
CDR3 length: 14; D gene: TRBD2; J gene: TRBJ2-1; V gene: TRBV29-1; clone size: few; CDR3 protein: CSVRFREGHNEQFF; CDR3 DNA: TGCAGCGTTCGCTTCCGGGAGGGACACAATGAGCAGTTCTTC
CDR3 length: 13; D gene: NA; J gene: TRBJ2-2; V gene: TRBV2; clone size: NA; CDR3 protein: CASSEIRAGELFF; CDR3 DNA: TGTGCCAGCAGTGAAATAAGAGCCGGGGAGCTGTTTTTT
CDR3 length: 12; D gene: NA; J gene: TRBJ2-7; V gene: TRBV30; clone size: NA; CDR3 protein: CAWSGGGYEQYF; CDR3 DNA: TGTGCCTGGAGTGGAGGGGGCTACGAGCAGTACTTC
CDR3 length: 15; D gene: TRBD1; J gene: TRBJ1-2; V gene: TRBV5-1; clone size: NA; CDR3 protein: CASSQRTGPPWGYTF; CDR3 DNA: TGCGCCAGCAGCCAGAGGACAGGGCCTCCTTGGGGCTACACCTTC
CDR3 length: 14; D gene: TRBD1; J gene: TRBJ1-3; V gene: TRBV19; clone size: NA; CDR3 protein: CATRDRGTGNTIYF; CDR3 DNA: TGTGCCACGCGGGACAGGGGGACTGGAAACACCATATATTTT
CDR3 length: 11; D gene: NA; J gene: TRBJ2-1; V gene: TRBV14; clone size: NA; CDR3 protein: CASSQQGRQFF; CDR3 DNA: TGTGCCAGCAGCCAACAGGGGAGGCAGTTCTTC
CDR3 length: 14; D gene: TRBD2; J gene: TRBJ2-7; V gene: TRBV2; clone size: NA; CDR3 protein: CASSDAGDGVEQYF; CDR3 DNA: TGTGCCAGCAGTGACGCGGGGGACGGTGTCGAGCAGTACTTC
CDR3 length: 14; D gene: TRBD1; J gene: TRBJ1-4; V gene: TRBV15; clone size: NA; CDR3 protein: CATSIGTGAEKLFF; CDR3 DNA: TGTGCCACCAGCATCGGGACAGGGGCCGAAAAACTGTTTTTT
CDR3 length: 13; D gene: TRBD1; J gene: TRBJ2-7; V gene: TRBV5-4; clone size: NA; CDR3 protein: CASSLGTEDEQYF; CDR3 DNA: TGTGCCAGCAGCCTAGGGACAGAAGACGAGCAGTACTTC
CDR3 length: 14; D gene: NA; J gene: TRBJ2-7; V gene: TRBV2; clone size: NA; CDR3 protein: CASSEDLSSYEQYF; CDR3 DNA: TGTGCCAGCAGTGAAGACTTGAGCTCCTACGAGCAGTACTTC
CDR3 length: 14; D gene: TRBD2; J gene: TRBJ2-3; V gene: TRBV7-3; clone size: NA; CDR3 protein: CASSFSGSGDTQYF; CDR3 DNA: TGTGCCAGCAGCTTTAGCGGGAGCGGGGATACGCAGTATTTT
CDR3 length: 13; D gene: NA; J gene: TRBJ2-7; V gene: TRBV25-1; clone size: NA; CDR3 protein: CASSDAGSYEQYF; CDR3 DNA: TGTGCCAGCAGTGACGCGGGCAGCTACGAGCAGTACTTC
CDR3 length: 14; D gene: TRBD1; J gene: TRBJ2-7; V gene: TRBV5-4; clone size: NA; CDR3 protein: CASSLGDRVYEQYF; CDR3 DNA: TGTGCCAGCAGCTTGGGGGACAGAGTCTACGAGCAGTACTTC
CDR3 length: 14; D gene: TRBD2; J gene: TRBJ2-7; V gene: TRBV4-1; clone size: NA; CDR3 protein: CASSRLAGGNEQYF; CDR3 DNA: TGCGCCAGCAGCCGACTAGCGGGAGGCAACGAGCAGTACTTC
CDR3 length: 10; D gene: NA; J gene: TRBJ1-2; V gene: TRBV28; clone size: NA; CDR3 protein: CASSYRGYTF; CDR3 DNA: TGTGCCAGCAGCTACAGGGGCTACACCTTC
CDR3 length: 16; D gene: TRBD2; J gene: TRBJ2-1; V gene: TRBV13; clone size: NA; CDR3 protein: CASSLEPPGLGNEQFF; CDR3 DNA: TGTGCCAGCAGCTTAGAGCCCCCCGGACTAGGCAATGAGCAGTTCTTC
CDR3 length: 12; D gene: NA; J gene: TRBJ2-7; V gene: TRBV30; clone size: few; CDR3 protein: CAWSVSSYEQYF; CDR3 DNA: TGTGCCTGGAGTGTATCCAGTTACGAGCAGTACTTC
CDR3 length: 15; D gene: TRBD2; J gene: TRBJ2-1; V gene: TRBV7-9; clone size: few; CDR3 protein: CASSLISGKYNEQFF; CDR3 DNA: TGTGCCAGCAGCTTAATAAGCGGGAAATACAATGAGCAGTTCTTC
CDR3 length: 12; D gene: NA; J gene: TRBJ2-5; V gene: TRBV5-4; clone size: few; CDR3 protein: CASSSGAGDQYF; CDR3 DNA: TGTGCCAGCAGCTCGGGGGCGGGGGACCAGTACTTC
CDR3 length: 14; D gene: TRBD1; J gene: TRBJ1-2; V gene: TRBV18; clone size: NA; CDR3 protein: CASSAGQGDYGYTF; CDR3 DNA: TGTGCCAGCTCGGCGGGACAGGGCGACTATGGCTACACCTTC
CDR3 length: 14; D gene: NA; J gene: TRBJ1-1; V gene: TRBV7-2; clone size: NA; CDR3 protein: CASSLGGDYTEAFF; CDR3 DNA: TGTGCCAGCAGCTTAGGAGGGGACTACACTGAAGCTTTCTTT